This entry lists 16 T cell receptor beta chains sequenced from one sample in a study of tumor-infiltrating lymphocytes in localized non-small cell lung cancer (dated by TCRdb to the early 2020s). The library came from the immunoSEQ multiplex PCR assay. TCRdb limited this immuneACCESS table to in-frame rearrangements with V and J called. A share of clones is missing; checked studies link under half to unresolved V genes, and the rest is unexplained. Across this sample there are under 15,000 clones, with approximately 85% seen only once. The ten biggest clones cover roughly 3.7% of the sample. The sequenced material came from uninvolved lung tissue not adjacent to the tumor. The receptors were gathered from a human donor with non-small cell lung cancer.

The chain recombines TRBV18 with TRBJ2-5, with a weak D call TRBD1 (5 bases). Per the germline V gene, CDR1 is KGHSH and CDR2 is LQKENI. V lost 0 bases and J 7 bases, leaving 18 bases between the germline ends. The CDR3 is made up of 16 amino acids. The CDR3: CASSPPRETRVWTQYF. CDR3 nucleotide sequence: TGTGCCAGCTCACCACCGCGCGAGACCAGGGTATGGACCCAGTACTTC.

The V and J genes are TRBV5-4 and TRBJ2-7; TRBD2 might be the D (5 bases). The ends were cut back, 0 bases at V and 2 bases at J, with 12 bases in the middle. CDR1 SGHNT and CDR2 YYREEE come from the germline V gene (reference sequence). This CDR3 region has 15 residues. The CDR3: CASSLGVGAAYEQYF. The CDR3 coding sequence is TGTGCCAGCAGCTTGGGGGTCGGAGCGGCCTACGAGCAGTACTTC.

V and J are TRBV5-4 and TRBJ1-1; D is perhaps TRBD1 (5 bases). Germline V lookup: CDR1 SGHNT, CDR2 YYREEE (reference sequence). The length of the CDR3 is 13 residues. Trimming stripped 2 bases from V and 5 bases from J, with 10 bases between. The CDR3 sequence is CASSLLGGTEAFF. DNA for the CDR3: TGTGCCAGCAGCTTATTGGGGGGAACTGAAGCTTTCTTT.

CDR3 loop: CAWNIAQGNGYTF. DNA for the CDR3: TGTGCCTGGAACATAGCTCAGGGGAATGGCTACACCTTC. The rearrangement links TRBV30 to TRBJ1-2; weak D call: TRBD1 (6 bases). V was trimmed by 4 bases and J by 6 bases, leaving 15 bases between them. The CDR3 is 13 residues long. Germline lookup yields CDR1 GTSNPN and CDR2 SVGIG (reference sequence).

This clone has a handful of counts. The CDR3 region is CATSREWSEHPYEQYF. CDR3 DNA: TGTGCCACCAGCAGAGAATGGTCGGAACATCCCTACGAGCAGTACTTC. This chain links TRBV15 with TRBJ2-7, with D uncertain. V was shortened by 0 bases and J by 2 bases, with 14 bases between the two germline ends. This CDR3 contains 16 residues. Per germline, CDR1 LNHNV and CDR2 YYDKDF (reference sequence).

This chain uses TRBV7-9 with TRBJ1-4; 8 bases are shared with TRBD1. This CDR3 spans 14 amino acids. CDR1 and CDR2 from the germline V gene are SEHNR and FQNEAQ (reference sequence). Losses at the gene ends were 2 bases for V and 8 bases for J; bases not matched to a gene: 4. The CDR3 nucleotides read TGTGCCAGCAGCTTACAGGGGGCAGACGAAAAACTGTTTTTT. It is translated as CASSLQGADEKLFF.

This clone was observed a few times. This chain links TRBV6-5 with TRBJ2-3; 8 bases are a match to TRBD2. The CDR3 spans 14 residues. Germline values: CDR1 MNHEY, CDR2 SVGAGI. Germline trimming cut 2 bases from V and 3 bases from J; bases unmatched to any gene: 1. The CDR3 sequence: CASSYRGGTDTQYF. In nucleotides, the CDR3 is TGTGCCAGCAGTTACCGGGGGGGGACAGATACGCAGTATTTT.

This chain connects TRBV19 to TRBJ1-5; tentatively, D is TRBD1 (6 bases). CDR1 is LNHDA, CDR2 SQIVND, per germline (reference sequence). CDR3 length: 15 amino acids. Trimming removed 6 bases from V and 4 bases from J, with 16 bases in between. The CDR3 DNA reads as TGTGCCAGTAGCGCCCACACAGGGTTGAATCAGCCCCAGCATTTT. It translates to CASSAHTGLNQPQHF.

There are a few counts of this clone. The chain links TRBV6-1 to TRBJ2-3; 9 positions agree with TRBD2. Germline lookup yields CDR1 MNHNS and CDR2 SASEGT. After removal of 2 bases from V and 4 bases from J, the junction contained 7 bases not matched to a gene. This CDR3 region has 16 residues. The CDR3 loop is CASSEFAGGPSDTQYF. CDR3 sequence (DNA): TGTGCCAGCAGTGAATTTGCGGGGGGGCCTTCAGATACGCAGTATTTT.

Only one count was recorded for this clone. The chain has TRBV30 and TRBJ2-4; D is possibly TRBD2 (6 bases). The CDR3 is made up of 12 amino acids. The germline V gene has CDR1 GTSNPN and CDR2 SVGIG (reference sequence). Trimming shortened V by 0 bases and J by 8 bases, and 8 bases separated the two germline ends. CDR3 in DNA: TGTGCCTGGAGTGTATCGGGGGACATTCAGTACTTC. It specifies CAWSVSGDIQYF.

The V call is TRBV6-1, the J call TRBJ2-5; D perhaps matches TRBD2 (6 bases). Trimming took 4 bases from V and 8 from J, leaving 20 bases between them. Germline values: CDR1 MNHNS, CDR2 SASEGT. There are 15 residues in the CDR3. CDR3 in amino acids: CASSVSEDYLETQYF. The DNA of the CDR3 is TGTGCCAGCAGTGTTTCCGAGGACTACCTAGAAACCCAGTACTTC.

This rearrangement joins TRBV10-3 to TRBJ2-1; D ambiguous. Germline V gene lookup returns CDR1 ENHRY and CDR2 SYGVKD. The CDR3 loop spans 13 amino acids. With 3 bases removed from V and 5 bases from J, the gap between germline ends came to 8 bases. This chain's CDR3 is CAISDRQNNEQFF. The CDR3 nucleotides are TGTGCCATCAGTGATAGGCAAAACAATGAGCAGTTCTTC.

DNA for the CDR3: TGTGCCAGCAGCGCCCAGGGTAACGAAAAACTGTTTTTT. It codes for CASSAQGNEKLFF. The chain uses TRBV7-2 and TRBJ1-4; a weak D match, TRBD1 (5 bases). CDR1 is SGHTA, CDR2 FQGNSA, per germline. V lost 5 bases to trimming and J lost 8 bases, with 12 bases between them. The CDR3 runs 13 residues. Drawing the rest from reference TRBV7-2 and TRBJ1-4, the complete variable domain is GAGVSQSPSNKVTEKGKDVELRCDPISGHTALYWYRQSLGQGLEFLIYFQGNSAPDKSGLPSDRFSAERTGGSVSTLTIQRTQQEDSAVYLCASSAQGNEKLFFGSGTQLSVL.

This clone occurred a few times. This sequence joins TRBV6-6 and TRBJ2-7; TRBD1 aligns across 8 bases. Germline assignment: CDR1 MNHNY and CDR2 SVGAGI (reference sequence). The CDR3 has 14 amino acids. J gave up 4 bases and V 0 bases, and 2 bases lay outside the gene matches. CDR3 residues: CASSYSYRGYEQYF. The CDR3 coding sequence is TGTGCCAGCAGTTACTCATACAGGGGGTACGAGCAGTACTTC.

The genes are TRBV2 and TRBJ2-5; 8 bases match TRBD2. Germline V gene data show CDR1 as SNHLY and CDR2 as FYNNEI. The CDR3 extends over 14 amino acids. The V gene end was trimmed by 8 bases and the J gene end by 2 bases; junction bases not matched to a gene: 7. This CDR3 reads CASGRAGGQETQYF. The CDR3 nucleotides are TGTGCCAGCGGACGCGCGGGGGGACAAGAGACCCAGTACTTC.

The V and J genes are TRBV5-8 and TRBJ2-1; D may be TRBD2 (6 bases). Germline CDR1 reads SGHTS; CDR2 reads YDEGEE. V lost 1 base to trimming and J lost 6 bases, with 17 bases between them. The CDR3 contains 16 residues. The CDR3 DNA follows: TGTGCCAGCAGCTTGTTCCGTGGTAGCGGCAGCAATGAGCAGTTCTTC. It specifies CASSLFRGSGSNEQFF.